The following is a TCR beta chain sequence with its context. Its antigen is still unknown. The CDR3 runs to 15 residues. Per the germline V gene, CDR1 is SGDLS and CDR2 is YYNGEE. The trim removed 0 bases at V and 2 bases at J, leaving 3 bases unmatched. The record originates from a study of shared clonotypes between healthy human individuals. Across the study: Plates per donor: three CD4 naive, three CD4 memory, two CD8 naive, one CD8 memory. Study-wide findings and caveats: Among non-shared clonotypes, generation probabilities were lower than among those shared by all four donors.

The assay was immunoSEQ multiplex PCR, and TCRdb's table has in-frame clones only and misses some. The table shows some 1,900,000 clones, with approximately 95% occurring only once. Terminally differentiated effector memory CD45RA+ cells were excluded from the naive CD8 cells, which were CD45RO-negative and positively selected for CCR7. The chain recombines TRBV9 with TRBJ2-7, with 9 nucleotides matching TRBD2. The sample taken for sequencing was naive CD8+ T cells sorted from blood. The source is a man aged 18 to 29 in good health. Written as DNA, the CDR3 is TGTGCCAGCAGCGTAGCTAGCGGGGTGACCTACGAGCAGTACTTC. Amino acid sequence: CASSVASGVTYEQYF. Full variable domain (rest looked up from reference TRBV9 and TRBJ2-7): DSGVTQTPKHLITATGQRVTLRCSPRSGDLSVYWYQQSLDQGLQFLIQYYNGEERAKGNILERFSAQQFPDLHSELNLSSLELGDSALYFCASSVASGVTYEQYFGPGTRLTVT.